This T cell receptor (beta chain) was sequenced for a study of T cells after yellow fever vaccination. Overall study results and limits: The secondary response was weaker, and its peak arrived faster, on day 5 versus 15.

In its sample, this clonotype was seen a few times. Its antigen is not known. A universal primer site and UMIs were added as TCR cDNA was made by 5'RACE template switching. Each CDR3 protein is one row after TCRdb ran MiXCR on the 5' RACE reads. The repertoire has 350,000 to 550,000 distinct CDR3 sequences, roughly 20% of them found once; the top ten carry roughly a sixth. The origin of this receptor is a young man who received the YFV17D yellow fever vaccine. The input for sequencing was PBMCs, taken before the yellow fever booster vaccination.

The CDR3 DNA reads as TGCAGCGTTGGCGGACAGAACACAGATACGCAGTATTTT. Amino acid sequence: CSVGGQNTDTQYF. The rearrangement links TRBV29-1 to TRBJ2-3, with TRBD1 as a possible D gene (6 bases). Trimming pared 4 bases from V and 2 bases from J, leaving 10 bases between. The CDR3 sequence is 13 residues long. Per germline, CDR1 SQVTM and CDR2 ANQGSEA.